This T cell receptor beta chain was identified in a study of shared clonotypes between healthy human individuals (dated by TCRdb to the early 2020s). Turning to the overall study: The cohort included three men and a couple of women between 18 and 49 years of age. Leukapheresis yielded between about 0.94 and 8.9 billion PBMCs per donor. To increase sequencing depth and limit assay-specific biases, TCR repertoire library preparation and sequencing were carried out by different laboratories using diverse techniques. To estimate repertoire size and how much clonotype sharing occurs between individuals, the study deeply sequenced the blood TCR repertoires of roughly 5 healthy adults.

Using the deep immunoSEQ assay, multiplex PCR amplified TCR CDR3 regions from genomic DNA. For each cell subset, the extracted genomic DNA was distributed evenly across all wells of several immunoSEQ 96-well plates, and each plate served as one replicate. For unsorted PBMC, 250 to 300 ng genomic DNA, equal to 32,000 or so T cell genomes, was loaded into each replicate PCR. Unsorted PBMC genomic DNA was sequenced across ten immunoSEQ deep assay plates. Purified libraries were quantified with a Qubit 3.0 fluorometer, sized on a Bioanalyzer 2100, and re-quantified with the KAPA Library Quantification kit. Every immunoSEQ 96-well plate was sequenced on a separate single-read 150-cycle Illumina NextSeq 550 flow cell. From the authors' description of their analysis: Because the immunoSEQ output included only junctional sequences and no quality scores, the filtering could not be the same as the filtering used for full-length reads. To assign V/J genes and CDR3, sequences were annotated against IMGT germline references using PyIR, a Python wrapper for IgBLAST v1.9. Reads were filtered out if the reads had weak V/J assignments (E-value above 1e-6), no CDR3, stop codons, out-of-frame junctions, or ambiguous translated residues. A V3J clonotype was defined by an identical inferred V gene, J gene, and CDR3 amino acid sequence. The percentage overlap between two repertoires was calculated by dividing the number of shared unique clonotypes by the size of the smaller repertoire. RTK rarefaction, the Chao1 estimator, and Recon v2.1 estimates of unobserved clonotypes were used to assess repertoire richness. TCRdb limited this immuneACCESS table to in-frame rearrangements with V and J called. A share of clones is missing; checked studies link under half to unresolved V genes, and the rest is unexplained. V and J calls and clone size come straight from that table; D and trimming were deduced from the DNA. This sample is represented by some 500,000 clones; 77% of them were singletons. The top ten clonotypes cover 12% of the sample.

The investigation overall reported the following: Pairwise subsampling led to the expectation that sequencing depth would affect the degree of clonotype sharing among donors. Because the study included a small number of donors, the genetic and exposure-history diversity represented was limited. Sampling was limited to blood, and TCR repertoires in tissue likely differ from TCR repertoires in blood.

With respect to this clone: What this receptor recognizes is not known. The record has no base qualities; no much larger clone is one base away.

The donors were healthy, HIV-negative adults who had no recently reported acute infections or vaccinations. Only Caucasian adults living in Nashville, Tennessee, USA were represented among the donors. In the unsorted samples, approximately 82 million PBMCs were counted, and genomic DNA was extracted using the QIAamp DNA Blood Mini kit. Blood was collected by leukapheresis, and PBMCs were isolated by Ficoll-Histopaque density gradient centrifugation and then cryopreserved in liquid nitrogen vapor phase. This sequence was found in a woman aged 40 to 49 in good health. Some clones in this sample may be carry-over from other donors' samples. Sequencing was done on a sample of PBMCs.

CDR3 protein: CASIPGTISYEQYF. The bases read TGTGCCAGCATCCCCGGGACTATTTCCTACGAGCAGTACTTC. This sequence uses TRBV28 and TRBJ2-7; 7 junctional bases match TRBD2. There are 14 amino acids in the CDR3, from cysteine to phenylalanine inclusive. Only the CDR3 region is kept as DNA, spanning 42 bases read in frame from base 1. Via the germline V gene, CDR1 is MDHEN and CDR2 SYDVKM. Unmatched junction bases come to 7, with V trimmed by 7 bases and J by 1 base.